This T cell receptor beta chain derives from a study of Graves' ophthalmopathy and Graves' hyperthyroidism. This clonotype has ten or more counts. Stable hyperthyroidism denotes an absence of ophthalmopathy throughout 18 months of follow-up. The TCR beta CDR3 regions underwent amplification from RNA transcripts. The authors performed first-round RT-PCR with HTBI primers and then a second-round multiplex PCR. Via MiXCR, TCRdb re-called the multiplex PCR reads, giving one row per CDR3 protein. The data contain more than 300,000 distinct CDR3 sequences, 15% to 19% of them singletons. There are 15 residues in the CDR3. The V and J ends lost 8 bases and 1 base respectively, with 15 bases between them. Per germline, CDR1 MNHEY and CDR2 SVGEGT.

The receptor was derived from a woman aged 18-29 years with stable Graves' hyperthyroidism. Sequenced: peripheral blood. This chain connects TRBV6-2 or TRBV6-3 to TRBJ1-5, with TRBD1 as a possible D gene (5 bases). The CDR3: CASGIGRGSNQPQHF. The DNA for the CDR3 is TGTGCCAGCGGAATAGGGCGGGGGAGCAATCAGCCCCAGCATTTT.